This T cell receptor beta chain was documented in a study of T-cell reconstitution after alpha-beta-depleted transplantation in children. Study-level findings and limits: Reports say that about two months after transplant, the alpha-beta T cells came out of several hundred graft clones that had expanded. When one year had passed after transplant, most T-cell counts and diversity came from newly produced T cells.

CDR1 and CDR2 (germline): SGHRS, YFSETQ. This CDR3 spans 17 amino acids. Trimming took 0 bases from V and 1 from J, leaving 14 bases between them. To note about this clonotype: Its antigen is undetermined.

The TCRbeta library was prepared with unique molecular identifiers. From the PCR reads, TCRdb called clonotypes with MiXCR, one entry per CDR3 protein. The sample records a few hundred thousand distinct CDR3 sequences, roughly 7.1% being singletons. The rearrangement links TRBV5-1 to TRBJ1-3; D is uncertain. This sample comprised PBMCs, obtained before TCRalphabeta/CD19-depleted stem cell transplant. The clonotype originates from a boy aged 2 to 10 with acute lymphoblastic leukemia, due to receive a stem cell transplant. The CDR3, as DNA: TGCGCCAGCAGCTTGGTACCGGAGCCGAGGTCTGGAAACACCATATATTTT. Its protein product is CASSLVPEPRSGNTIYF.